The 4 T cell receptor beta chains below all came from one sample that was sequenced in a study of OX40 agonist ivuxolimab in advanced cancers. The data were produced by immunoSEQ multiplex PCR, yet TCRdb's version contains in-frame clones alone and is incomplete. The sample shows 15,000 to 20,000 clones, approximately 79% of them seen only once. Sample: CD4+ or CD8+ T cells sorted from blood, taken in a trial of the OX40 agonist ivuxolimab. The source is an adult with an advanced solid tumor such as melanoma, head and neck, liver or kidney cancer.

The gene calls are TRBV7-6 and TRBJ1-1; 8 bases are shared with TRBD1. The CDR3 contains 15 residues. CDR1 and CDR2 (germline): SGHVS, FNYEAQ. V dropped 4 bases and J dropped 4; count of bases not matched to a gene: 8. The CDR3 coding sequence is TGTGCCAGCAGCTCTAGCGTTGGACAGGGCACTGAAGCTTTCTTT. Translating gives CASSSSVGQGTEAFF.

The chain carries TRBV6-5 and TRBJ1-3, with D perhaps matching TRBD1 (6 bases). This CDR3 is built from 14 residues. The germline CDR1 and CDR2 sequences are MNHEY and SVGAGI. Trimming pared 8 bases from V and 1 base from J, leaving 12 bases between. In nucleotides, the CDR3 is TGTGCCAGCCGAGCAACAGGGTCTGGAAACACCATATATTTT. This codes for CASRATGSGNTIYF.

This sequence joins TRBV7-8 and TRBJ1-2; maybe TRBD1 (5 bases). The CDR3 spans 15 residues. Trimming took 10 bases from V and 2 from J, leaving 20 bases between them. CDR1 is SGHVS, CDR2 FQNEAQ, per germline. The CDR3 protein is CAIYRLTRDNYGYTF. The CDR3 DNA reads TGTGCCATCTACCGACTGACCCGGGACAACTATGGCTACACCTTC.

This chain links TRBV11-2 with TRBJ2-4; D not resolved. V lost 1 base to trimming and J lost 0 bases, with 4 bases between them. Germline V CDR1 and CDR2: SGHAT, FQNNGV. This CDR3 spans 14 amino acids. The CDR3 DNA follows: TGTGCCAGCAGCTTAGGGACAGCCAAAAACATTCAGTACTTC. It yields the protein CASSLGTAKNIQYF. The entire variable domain, with the rest obtained from reference TRBV11-2 and TRBJ2-4, is as follows: EAGVAQSPRYKIIEKRQSVAFWCNPISGHATLYWYQQILGQGPKLLIQFQNNGVVDDSQLPKDRFSAERLKGVDSTLKIQPAKLEDSAVYLCASSLGTAKNIQYFGAGTRLSVL.